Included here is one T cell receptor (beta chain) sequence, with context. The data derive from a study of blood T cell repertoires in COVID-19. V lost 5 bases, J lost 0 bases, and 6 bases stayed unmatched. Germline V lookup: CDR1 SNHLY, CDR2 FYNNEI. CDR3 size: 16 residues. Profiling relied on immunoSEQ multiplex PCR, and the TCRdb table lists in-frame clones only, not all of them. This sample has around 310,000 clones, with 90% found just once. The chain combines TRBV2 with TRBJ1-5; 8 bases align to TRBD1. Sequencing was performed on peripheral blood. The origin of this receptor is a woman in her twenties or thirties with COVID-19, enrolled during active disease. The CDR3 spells CASSRGQGPSNQPQHF. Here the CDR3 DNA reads TGTGCCAGCAGTCGCGGACAGGGACCTAGCAATCAGCCCCAGCATTTT. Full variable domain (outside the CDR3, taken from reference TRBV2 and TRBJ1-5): EPEVTQTPSHQVTQMGQEVILRCVPISNHLYFYWYRQILGQKVEFLVSFYNNEISEKSEIFDDQFSVERPDGSNFTLKIRSTKLEDSAMYFCASSRGQGPSNQPQHFGDGTRLSIL.